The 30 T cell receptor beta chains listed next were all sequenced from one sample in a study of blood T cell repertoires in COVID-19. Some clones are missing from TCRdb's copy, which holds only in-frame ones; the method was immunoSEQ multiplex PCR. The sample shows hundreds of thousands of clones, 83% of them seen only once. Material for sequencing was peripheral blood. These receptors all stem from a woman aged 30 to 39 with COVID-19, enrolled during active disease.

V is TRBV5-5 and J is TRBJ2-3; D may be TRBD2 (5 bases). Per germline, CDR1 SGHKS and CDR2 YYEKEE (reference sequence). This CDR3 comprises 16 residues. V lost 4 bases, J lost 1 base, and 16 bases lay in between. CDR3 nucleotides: TGTGCCAGCAGCCCATTGCCGGGATGGGGCACAGATACGCAGTATTTT. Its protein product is CASSPLPGWGTDTQYF.

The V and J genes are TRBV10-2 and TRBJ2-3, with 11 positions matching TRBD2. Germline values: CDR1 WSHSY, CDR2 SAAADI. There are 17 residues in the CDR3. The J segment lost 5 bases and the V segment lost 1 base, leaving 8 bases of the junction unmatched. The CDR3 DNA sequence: TGCGCCAGCAGTGAGTTTTCGACTAGCGGGACTCTAGATACGCAGTATTTT. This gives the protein CASSEFSTSGTLDTQYF.

The CDR3 nucleotides read TGTGCCAGCAGAAAACTAGCGGGAGGCTCCACAGATACGCAGTATTTT. It specifies CASRKLAGGSTDTQYF. V usage is TRBV2 and J usage is TRBJ2-3; 12 bases agree with TRBD2. V gave up 6 bases and J gave up 2 bases; unmatched junction bases: 6. Germline lookup yields CDR1 SNHLY and CDR2 FYNNEI. This CDR3 is 16 amino acids long.

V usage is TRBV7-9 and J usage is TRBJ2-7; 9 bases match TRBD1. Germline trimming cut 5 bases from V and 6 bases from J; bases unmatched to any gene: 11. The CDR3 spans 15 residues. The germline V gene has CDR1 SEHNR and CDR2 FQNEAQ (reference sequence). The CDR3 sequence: CASSTQGAKSAEQYF. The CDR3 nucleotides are TGTGCCAGCAGCACACAGGGGGCAAAGTCTGCCGAGCAGTACTTC.

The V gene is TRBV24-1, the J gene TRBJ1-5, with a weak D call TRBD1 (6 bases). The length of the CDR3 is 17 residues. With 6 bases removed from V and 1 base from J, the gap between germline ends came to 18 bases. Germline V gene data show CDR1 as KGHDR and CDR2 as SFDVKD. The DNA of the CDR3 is TGTGCCACCAGTTCCTCCAGGACAGCGGGGAGCAATCAGCCCCAGCATTTT. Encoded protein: CATSSSRTAGSNQPQHF.

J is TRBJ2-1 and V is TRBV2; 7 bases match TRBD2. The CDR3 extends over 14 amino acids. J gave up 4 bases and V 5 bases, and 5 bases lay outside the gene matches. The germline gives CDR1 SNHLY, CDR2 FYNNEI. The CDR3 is CASSKRERYNEQFF. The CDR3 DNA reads TGTGCCAGCAGTAAGCGGGAAAGGTACAATGAGCAGTTCTTC.

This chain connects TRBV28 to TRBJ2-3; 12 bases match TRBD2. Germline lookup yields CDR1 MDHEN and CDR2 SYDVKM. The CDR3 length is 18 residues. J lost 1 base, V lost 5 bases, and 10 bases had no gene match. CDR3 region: CASSLGLAGYRGTDTQYF. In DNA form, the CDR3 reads TGTGCCAGCAGTCTCGGACTAGCGGGGTATCGCGGCACAGATACGCAGTATTTT.

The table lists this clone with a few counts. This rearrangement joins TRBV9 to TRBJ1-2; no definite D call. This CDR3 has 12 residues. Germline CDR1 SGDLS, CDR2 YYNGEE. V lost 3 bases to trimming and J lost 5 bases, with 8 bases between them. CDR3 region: CASSAPQYGYTF. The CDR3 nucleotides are TGTGCCAGCAGCGCCCCGCAGTATGGCTACACCTTC.

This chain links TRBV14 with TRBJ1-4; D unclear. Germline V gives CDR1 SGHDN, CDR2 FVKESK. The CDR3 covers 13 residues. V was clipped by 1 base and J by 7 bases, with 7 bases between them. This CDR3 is CASSQGLAEKLFF. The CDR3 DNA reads TGTGCCAGCAGCCAAGGTCTGGCTGAAAAACTGTTTTTT.

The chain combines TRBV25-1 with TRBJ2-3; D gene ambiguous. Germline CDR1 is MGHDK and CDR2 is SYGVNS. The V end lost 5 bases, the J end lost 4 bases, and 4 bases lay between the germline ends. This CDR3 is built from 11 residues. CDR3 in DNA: TGTGCCAGCAGTTCTCCAGATACGCAGTATTTT. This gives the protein CASSSPDTQYF.

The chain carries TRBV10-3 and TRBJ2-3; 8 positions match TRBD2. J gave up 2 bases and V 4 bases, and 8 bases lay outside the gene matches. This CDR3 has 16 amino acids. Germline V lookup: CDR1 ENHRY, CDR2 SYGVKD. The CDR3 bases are TGTGCCATCAGTGGGGTCGGGAGGGGGTCCACAGATACGCAGTATTTT. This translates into CAISGVGRGSTDTQYF.

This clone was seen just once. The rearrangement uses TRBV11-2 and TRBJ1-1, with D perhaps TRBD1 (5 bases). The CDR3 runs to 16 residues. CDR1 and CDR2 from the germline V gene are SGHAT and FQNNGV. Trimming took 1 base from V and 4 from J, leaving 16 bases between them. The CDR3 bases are TGTGCCAGCAGCTTAGCCAAGCCAGGGATAGGCACTGAAGCTTTCTTT. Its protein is CASSLAKPGIGTEAFF.

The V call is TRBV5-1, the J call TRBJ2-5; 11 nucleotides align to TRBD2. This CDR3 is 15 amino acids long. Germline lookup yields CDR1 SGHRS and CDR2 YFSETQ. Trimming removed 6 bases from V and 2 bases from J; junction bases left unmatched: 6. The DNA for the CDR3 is TGCGCCAGCACCAGACTAGCGGGGACACAAGAGACCCAGTACTTC. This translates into CASTRLAGTQETQYF.

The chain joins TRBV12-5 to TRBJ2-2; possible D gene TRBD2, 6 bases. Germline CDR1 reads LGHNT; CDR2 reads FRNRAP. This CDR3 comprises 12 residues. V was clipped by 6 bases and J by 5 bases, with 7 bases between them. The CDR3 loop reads CASGEGTGELFF. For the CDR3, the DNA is TGTGCTAGTGGGGAGGGAACCGGGGAGCTGTTTTTT.

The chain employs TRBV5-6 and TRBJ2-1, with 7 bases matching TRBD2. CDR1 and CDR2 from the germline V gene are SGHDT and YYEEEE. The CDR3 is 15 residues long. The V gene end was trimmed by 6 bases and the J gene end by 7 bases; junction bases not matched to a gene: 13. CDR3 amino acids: CASNPGRGRRNEQFF. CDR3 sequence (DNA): TGTGCCAGCAACCCAGGGAGGGGCCGTAGGAATGAGCAGTTCTTC.

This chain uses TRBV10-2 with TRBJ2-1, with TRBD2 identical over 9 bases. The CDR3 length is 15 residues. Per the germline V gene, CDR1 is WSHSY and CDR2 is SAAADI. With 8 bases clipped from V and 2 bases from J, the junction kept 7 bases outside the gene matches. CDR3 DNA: TGCGCCAGCGGGCTAGCGGGGCCCACCTACAATGAGCAGTTCTTC. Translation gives CASGLAGPTYNEQFF.

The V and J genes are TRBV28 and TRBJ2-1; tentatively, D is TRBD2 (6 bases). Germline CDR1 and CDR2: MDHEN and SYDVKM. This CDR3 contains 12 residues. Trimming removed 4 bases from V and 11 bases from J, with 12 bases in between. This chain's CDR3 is CASSSGAGQQFF. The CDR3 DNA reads TGTGCCAGCAGTTCGGGCGCGGGACAGCAGTTCTTC.

The CDR3: CASSLNGMNTEAFF. In DNA form, the CDR3 reads TGTGCCAGCTCCCTCAACGGGATGAACACTGAAGCTTTCTTT. This chain uses TRBV18 with TRBJ1-1; D is ambiguous. Germline CDR1 reads KGHSH; CDR2 reads LQKENI. The germline V and J ends were trimmed by 6 bases and 0 bases, with 11 bases remaining between them. The CDR3 has 14 residues. The variable domain in full, completed from reference TRBV18 and TRBJ1-1, reads NAGVMQNPRHLVRRRGQEARLRCSPMKGHSHVYWYRQLPEEGLKFMVYLQKENIIDESGMPKERFSAEFPKEGPSILRIQQVVRGDSAAYFCASSLNGMNTEAFFGQGTRLTVV.

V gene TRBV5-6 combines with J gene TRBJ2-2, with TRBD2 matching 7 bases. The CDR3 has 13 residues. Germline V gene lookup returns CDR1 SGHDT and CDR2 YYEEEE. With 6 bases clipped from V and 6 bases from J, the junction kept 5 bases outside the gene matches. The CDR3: CASKLGGAGELFF. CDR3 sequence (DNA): TGTGCCAGCAAGCTGGGGGGGGCCGGGGAGCTGTTTTTT.

The CDR3 nucleotides read TGCGCCAGCAGCCAAGATATAGCGGGAGTAGTCGATGAGCAGTTCTTC. It codes for CASSQDIAGVVDEQFF. The chain recombines TRBV4-3 with TRBJ2-1, with TRBD2 matching over 9 bases. The trim removed 0 bases at V and 8 bases at J, leaving 8 bases unmatched. Germline V lookup: CDR1 LGHNA, CDR2 YSLEER. The CDR3 covers 16 residues.

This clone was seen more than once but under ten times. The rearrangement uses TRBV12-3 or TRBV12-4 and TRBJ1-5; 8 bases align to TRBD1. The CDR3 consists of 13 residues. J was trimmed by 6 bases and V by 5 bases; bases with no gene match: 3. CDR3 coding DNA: TGTGCCAGCAGTACAGGGGGAGGTCAGCCCCAGCATTTT. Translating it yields CASSTGGGQPQHF.

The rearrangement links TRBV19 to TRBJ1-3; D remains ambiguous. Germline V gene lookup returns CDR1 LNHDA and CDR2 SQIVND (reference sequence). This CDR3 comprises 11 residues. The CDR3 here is CATGSVNTIYF. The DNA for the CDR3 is TGTGCAACGGGGTCAGTGAACACCATATATTTT.

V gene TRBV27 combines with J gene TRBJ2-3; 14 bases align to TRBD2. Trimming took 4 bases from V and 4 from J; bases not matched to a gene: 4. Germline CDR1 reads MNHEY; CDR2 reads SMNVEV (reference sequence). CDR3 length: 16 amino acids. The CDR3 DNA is TGTGCCAGCAGTTCAGGACTAGCGGGAGGCTCAGATACGCAGTATTTT. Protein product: CASSSGLAGGSDTQYF.

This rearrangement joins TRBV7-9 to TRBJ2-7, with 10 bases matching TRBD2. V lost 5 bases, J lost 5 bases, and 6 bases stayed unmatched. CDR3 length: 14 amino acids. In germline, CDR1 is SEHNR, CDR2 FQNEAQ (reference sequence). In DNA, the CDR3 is TGTGCCAGCAGCCACACCGGGACTAGCGACGAGCAGTACTTC. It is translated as CASSHTGTSDEQYF.

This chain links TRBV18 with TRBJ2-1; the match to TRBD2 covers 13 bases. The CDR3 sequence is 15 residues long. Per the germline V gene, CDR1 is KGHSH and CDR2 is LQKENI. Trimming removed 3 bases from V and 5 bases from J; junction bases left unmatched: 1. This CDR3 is CASSPGLAGNNEQFF. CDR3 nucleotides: TGTGCCAGCTCACCGGGACTAGCGGGAAACAATGAGCAGTTCTTC. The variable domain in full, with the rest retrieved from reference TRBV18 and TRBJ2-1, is NAGVMQNPRHLVRRRGQEARLRCSPMKGHSHVYWYRQLPEEGLKFMVYLQKENIIDESGMPKERFSAEFPKEGPSILRIQQVVRGDSAAYFCASSPGLAGNNEQFFGPGTRLTVL.

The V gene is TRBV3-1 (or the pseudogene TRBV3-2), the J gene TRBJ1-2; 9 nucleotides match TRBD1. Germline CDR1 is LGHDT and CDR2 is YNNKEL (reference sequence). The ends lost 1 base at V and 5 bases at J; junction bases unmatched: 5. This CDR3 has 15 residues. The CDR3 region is CASSQVGGTGYGYTF. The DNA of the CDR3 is TGTGCCAGCAGCCAAGTTGGGGGGACAGGGTATGGCTACACCTTC.

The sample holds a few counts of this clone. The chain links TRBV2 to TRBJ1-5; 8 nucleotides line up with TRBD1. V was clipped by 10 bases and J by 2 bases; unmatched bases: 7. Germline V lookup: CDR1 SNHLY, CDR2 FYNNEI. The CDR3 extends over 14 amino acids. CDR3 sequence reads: CATTGEKGNQPQHF. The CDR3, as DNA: TGTGCCACGACAGGGGAGAAAGGCAATCAGCCCCAGCATTTT.

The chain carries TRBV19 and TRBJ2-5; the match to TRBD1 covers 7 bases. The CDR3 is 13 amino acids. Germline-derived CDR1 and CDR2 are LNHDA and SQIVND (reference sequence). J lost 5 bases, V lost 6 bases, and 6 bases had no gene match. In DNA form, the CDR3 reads TGTGCCAGTAGAAACAGGGGCGAGGAGACCCAGTACTTC. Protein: CASRNRGEETQYF.

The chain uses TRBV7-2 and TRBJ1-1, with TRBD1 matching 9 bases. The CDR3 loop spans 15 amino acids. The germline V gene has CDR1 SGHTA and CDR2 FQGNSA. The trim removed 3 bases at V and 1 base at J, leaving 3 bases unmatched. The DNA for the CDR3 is TGTGCCAGCAGCTTCAGGACAGGGGCGAACACTGAAGCTTTCTTT. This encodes CASSFRTGANTEAFF. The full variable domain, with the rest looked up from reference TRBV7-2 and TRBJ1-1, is GAGVSQSPSNKVTEKGKDVELRCDPISGHTALYWYRQSLGQGLEFLIYFQGNSAPDKSGLPSDRFSAERTGGSVSTLTIQRTQQEDSAVYLCASSFRTGANTEAFFGQGTRLTVV.

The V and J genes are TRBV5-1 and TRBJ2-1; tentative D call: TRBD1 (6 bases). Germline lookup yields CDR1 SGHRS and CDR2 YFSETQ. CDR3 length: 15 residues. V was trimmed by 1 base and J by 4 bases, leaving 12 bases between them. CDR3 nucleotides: TGCGCCAGCAGCTTGTTGGACAGCCCTTACAATGAGCAGTTCTTC. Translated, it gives CASSLLDSPYNEQFF.